These 8 T cell receptor beta chains share one sample of origin, sequenced in a study of blood T cells in healthy people across ages. Using a J-beta primer mix together with a sample-barcoded 5' primer, a second PCR was run for roughly 6 to 12 cycles. From the 5' RACE reads, TCRdb called clonotypes with MiXCR, one entry per CDR3 protein. Of around 1,600,000 distinct CDR3 sequences in the sample, under 55% were seen once. Sequencing was carried out using blood. Receptor source: a woman between 18 and 29 years old in good health.

The J gene is TRBJ2-3, the V gene TRBV10-3, with a weak D call TRBD1 (6 bases). Germline CDR1 is ENHRY and CDR2 is SYGVKD. This CDR3 is built from 14 residues. V lost 4 bases, J lost 5 bases, and 13 bases lay in between. The CDR3 coding sequence is TGTGCCATCAGTGGTGTTGCAGGGGTAGATACGCAGTATTTT. Its protein product is CAISGVAGVDTQYF.

This rearrangement joins TRBV13 to TRBJ2-7, with D perhaps TRBD2 (5 bases). Trimming removed 1 base from V and 5 bases from J, with 9 bases in between. The germline V gene encodes CDR1 PRHDT and CDR2 FYEKMQ (reference sequence). CDR3 size: 13 residues. CDR3 sequence reads: CASSLVVRDEQYF. The CDR3 DNA sequence: TGTGCCAGCAGCTTAGTTGTGCGGGACGAGCAGTACTTC.

The chain joins TRBV20-1 to TRBJ2-7; 8 nucleotides line up with TRBD1. Germline-derived CDR1 and CDR2 are DFQATT and SNEGSKA (reference sequence). The CDR3 extends over 14 amino acids. Germline trimming cut 5 bases from V and 1 base from J; bases unmatched to any gene: 7. The CDR3 bases are TGCAGTGCTGATGGGACAGGTGGTTCCTACGAGCAGTACTTC. It codes for CSADGTGGSYEQYF.

The table lists this clonotype with a few counts. The chain uses TRBV29-1 and TRBJ2-7; TRBD1 matches at 11 bases. Looked up from germline, CDR1 is SQVTM and CDR2 is ANQGSEA. The V and J ends lost 8 bases and 5 bases, in that order; junction bases with no gene match: 5. This CDR3 spans 12 amino acids. In DNA, the CDR3 is TGCAGCTCTGGGACAGGGGGGAACGAGCAGTACTTC. It encodes CSSGTGGNEQYF.

J is TRBJ1-1 and V is TRBV7-9; 7 nucleotides match TRBD1. The junction had 7 bases not matched to a gene; V was cut back by 5 bases and J by 1 base. This CDR3 contains 15 residues. Germline CDR1 reads SEHNR; CDR2 reads FQNEAQ (reference sequence). CDR3 sequence (DNA): TGTGCCAGCAGCAATACAGGGGCAGGGAACACTGAAGCTTTCTTT. This codes for CASSNTGAGNTEAFF. The whole variable domain, filled in from reference TRBV7-9 and TRBJ1-1, reads DTGVSQNPRHKITKRGQNVTFRCDPISEHNRLYWYRQTLGQGPEFLTYFQNEAQLEKSRLLSDRFSAERPKGSFSTLEIQRTEQGDSAMYLCASSNTGAGNTEAFFGQGTRLTVV.

This chain links TRBV7-2 with TRBJ2-3, with TRBD2 identical over 11 bases. Germline values: CDR1 SGHTA, CDR2 FQGNSA. Trimming took 7 bases from V and 5 from J; bases not matched to a gene: 11. There are 16 residues in the CDR3. CDR3 amino acids: CASTSGIAGGLDTQYF. The CDR3 DNA is TGTGCCAGCACCTCAGGGATAGCGGGGGGGTTAGATACGCAGTATTTT.

This chain connects TRBV7-3 to TRBJ1-4; D is undetermined. Germline values: CDR1 SGHTA, CDR2 FQGTGA. CDR3 length: 15 residues. V shed 2 bases and J shed 0 bases, with 7 bases lying between them. CDR3 region: CASSLVKATNEKLFF. DNA for the CDR3: TGTGCCAGCAGCTTAGTCAAGGCAACTAATGAAAAACTGTTTTTT.

This chain joins TRBV12-3 or TRBV12-4 and TRBJ2-3; D might be TRBD1 or TRBD2, each matching 5 bases. V was trimmed by 8 bases and J by 2 bases, leaving 23 bases between them. This CDR3 comprises 17 residues. DNA for the CDR3: TGTGCCAGCCTAAAACGGGGCGGGCGCGACCTCACAGATACGCAGTATTTT. This codes for CASLKRGGRDLTDTQYF.